This TCR beta chain came from a study of cytomegalovirus exposure and HLA in healthy donors listed by TCRdb under 2017. Background on the whole study: The roughly 700 repertoires of the first cohort and the 110 or so validation repertoires were produced on the same platform, according to a later analysis. To predict cytomegalovirus infection status, the study combined high-throughput TCR immunosequencing, statistical association of individual TCRs with disease status, and machine learning. A separate validation cohort of over 95 different subjects was used in addition to the roughly 670-subject first cohort. The aim of the study was to test whether cataloging public T cell receptors could identify signatures of past pathogen exposure.

The library was obtained by the immunoSEQ multiplex PCR assay. As for how the authors treated the data: To diagnose cytomegalovirus status from the catalog of TCR beta chain sequences, a statistical classification framework was built. Entries here come from immuneACCESS through TCRdb and include only in-frame sequences with V and J called. Some clones fail to appear in such tables; in the studies checked, an unresolved V gene covers under half of the shortfall, and the cause of the remainder is unknown. That table supplies the V and J calls and clone size; D and trimming were determined from the DNA. For this sample there are roughly 120,000 clones; around 89% appear just once. The leading ten clones occupy more than 1.5% of the sample. Findings and caveats that apply to the study as a whole: In both the original and validation cohorts, the classifier was reported to diagnose cytomegalovirus status with high specificity and sensitivity. Three of the identified cytomegalovirus-associated TCR beta chains were confirmed in vitro to be specific for cytomegalovirus antigens. Of the cluster scores, approximately 94% were above 0 in a later analysis, which found that TCRs clustered in the first cohort also tended to co-occur in the 110 or so validation repertoires. While some public TCRs were present in many individuals, most TCR sequences turned up only very rarely across donors. In the study, about 150 TCR beta chains were listed as associated with cytomegalovirus. The authors suggested that the approach could potentially be extended to other disease states and immunological phenotypes. A later analysis lacked HLA typing for the validation cohort, so it scored co-occurrence in that cohort across all 120 or so repertoires.

Separate from the roughly 700-subject first cohort, the validation cohort of over 90 subjects was the group to which the donors belonged. From the cysteine through the phenylalanine, the CDR3 covers 19 amino acids. CDR3 DNA is the only sequence kept; it has 57 bases, read in frame from the first base. This clone came up once. Its antigen is still unknown. The record has no base qualities; no much larger clone is one base away. This receptor chain uses TRBV21-1 and TRBJ2-1; the table assigns TRBD2, which was not confirmed against the DNA. TRBV21-1 is a documented pseudogene. This sequence was found in a man aged 18-30 years in good health and CMV-seronegative. Sequencing was carried out using PBMCs. The nucleotides read TGTGCCAGCAGCAATCCTAGCGGGAGGGCCGCAAGCTCCTACAATGAGCAGTTCTTC. Translated, this gives CASSNPSGRAASSYNEQFF.